One and the same sample provided the 11 T cell receptor beta chains below, sequenced in a study of PD-1 blockade in classical Hodgkin lymphoma. Noted time point: cycle 4 day 1 (C4D1), after five to seven weeks of nivolumab. All patients experienced relapse after autologous stem cell transplantation, and brentuximab vedotin exposure was variable. Method: immunoSEQ multiplex PCR; TCRdb's copy keeps in-frame clones and lacks some. The sample yields under 25,000 clones, 76% seen once. Material: peripheral blood mononuclear cells (PBMCs), obtained before the fourth cycle of nivolumab. All receptors come from a human donor with classical Hodgkin lymphoma.

The chain is built from TRBV10-3 and TRBJ2-3, with D perhaps matching TRBD2 (5 bases). V lost 0 bases to trimming and J lost 1 base, with 8 bases between them. The CDR3 runs to 15 residues. Germline CDR1 reads ENHRY; CDR2 reads SYGVKD. As DNA, the CDR3 is TGTGCCATCAGTGAGTCGACCGGGGGCACAGATACGCAGTATTTT. This encodes CAISESTGGTDTQYF.

This sequence joins TRBV5-1 and TRBJ1-1; D is unresolved. CDR1 and CDR2 (germline): SGHRS, YFSETQ. The CDR3 sequence is 16 residues long. Trimming stripped 6 bases from V and 5 bases from J, with 23 bases between. The CDR3 spells CASTSFEGNGETEAFF. The CDR3 region has the DNA TGCGCCAGCACCTCCTTTGAGGGAAATGGGGAGACTGAAGCTTTCTTT.

The chain recombines TRBV19 with TRBJ2-7; D possibly matches TRBD1 or TRBD2 (6 bases each). Deletions cut 5 bases from V and 6 bases from J, with 14 bases between. CDR3 length: 13 residues. Germline V gene lookup returns CDR1 LNHDA and CDR2 SQIVND (reference sequence). CDR3 in amino acids: CASSPGARFEQYF. The DNA of the CDR3 is TGTGCCAGTAGTCCGGGGGCGAGGTTCGAGCAGTACTTC. The full variable domain, rest sourced from reference TRBV19 and TRBJ2-7, is DGGITQSPKYLFRKEGQNVTLSCEQNLNHDAMYWYRQDPGQGLRLIYYSQIVNDFQKGDIAEGYSVSREKKESFPLTVTSAQKNPTAFYLCASSPGARFEQYFGPGTRLTVT.

The gene calls are TRBV18 and TRBJ1-6, with D unclear. V lost 5 bases to trimming and J lost 1 base, with 6 bases between them. CDR1 is KGHSH and CDR2 is LQKENI in the germline V gene. This CDR3 has 14 residues. CDR3 region: CASSDESYNSPLHF. The CDR3 coding sequence is TGTGCCAGCTCAGACGAATCCTATAATTCACCCCTCCACTTT.

This clone was seen only a few times. The chain has TRBV4-1 and TRBJ2-7, with D tentatively TRBD2 (6 bases). The ends were cut back, 3 bases at V and 2 bases at J, with 14 bases in the middle. This CDR3 has 15 amino acids. CDR1 MGHRA and CDR2 YSYEKL come from the germline V gene. CDR3 DNA: TGCGCCAGCAGCCATCGGGGGACTGGGACCTACGAGCAGTACTTC. Amino acids: CASSHRGTGTYEQYF.

In this sample, this clone turned up once. The chain links TRBV6-5 to TRBJ1-3; D remains unclear. CDR3 length equals 14 residues. Trimming pared 5 bases from V and 2 bases from J, leaving 10 bases between. Per germline, CDR1 MNHEY and CDR2 SVGAGI. The CDR3: CASSQTVTGNTIYF. Here the CDR3 DNA reads TGTGCCAGCAGTCAGACTGTAACTGGAAACACCATATATTTT.

The chain couples TRBV19 to TRBJ1-5; 7 nucleotides line up with TRBD1. J gave up 2 bases and V 8 bases, and 6 bases lay outside the gene matches. The germline V gene has CDR1 LNHDA and CDR2 SQIVND (reference sequence). This CDR3 contains 14 residues. For the CDR3, the DNA is TGTGCCAGTCACACGCAGGGGGGCAATCAGCCCCAGCATTTT. Translated: CASHTQGGNQPQHF.

The V gene is TRBV7-9, the J gene TRBJ1-5; 9 bases are a match to TRBD1. Germline V gene data show CDR1 as SEHNR and CDR2 as FQNEAQ (reference sequence). This CDR3 is 14 amino acids long. The junction had 5 bases not matched to a gene; V was cut back by 5 bases and J by 6 bases. In DNA form, the CDR3 reads TGTGCCAGCAGCGCGACAGGGGGGGGTCAGCCCCAGCATTTT. Translated, it gives CASSATGGGQPQHF. Filled out from reference TRBV7-9 and TRBJ1-5, the complete variable domain reads DTGVSQNPRHKITKRGQNVTFRCDPISEHNRLYWYRQTLGQGPEFLTYFQNEAQLEKSRLLSDRFSAERPKGSFSTLEIQRTEQGDSAMYLCASSATGGGQPQHFGDGTRLSIL.

The gene calls are TRBV10-2 and TRBJ2-5; D gene ambiguous. Deletions cut 6 bases from V and 2 bases from J, with 7 bases between. Looked up from germline, CDR1 is WSHSY and CDR2 is SAAADI. This CDR3 has 12 residues. The DNA for the CDR3 is TGCGCCAGCAGAGACGGACAAGAGACCCAGTACTTC. Its protein product is CASRDGQETQYF.

The chain combines TRBV25-1 with TRBJ2-3; no clear D. Germline CDR1 reads MGHDK; CDR2 reads SYGVNS. Trimming stripped 7 bases from V and 2 bases from J, with 7 bases between. The CDR3 extends over 12 amino acids. The CDR3 sequence: CASTVATDTQYF. The DNA for the CDR3 is TGTGCCAGCACGGTAGCCACAGATACGCAGTATTTT. Looking up the rest from reference TRBV25-1 and TRBJ2-3 gives the full variable domain: EADIYQTPRYLVIGTGKKITLECSQTMGHDKMYWYQQDPGMELHLIHYSYGVNSTEKGDLSSESTVSRIRTEHFPLTLESARPSHTSQYLCASTVATDTQYFGPGTRLTVL.

This chain connects TRBV2 to TRBJ2-7; no clear D gene. Germline CDR1 reads SNHLY; CDR2 reads FYNNEI. CDR3 length equals 11 residues. V was cut by 0 bases and J by 3 bases, with 0 bases left in between. The CDR3: CASSEAYEQYF. In DNA, the CDR3 is TGTGCCAGCAGTGAAGCCTACGAGCAGTACTTC.